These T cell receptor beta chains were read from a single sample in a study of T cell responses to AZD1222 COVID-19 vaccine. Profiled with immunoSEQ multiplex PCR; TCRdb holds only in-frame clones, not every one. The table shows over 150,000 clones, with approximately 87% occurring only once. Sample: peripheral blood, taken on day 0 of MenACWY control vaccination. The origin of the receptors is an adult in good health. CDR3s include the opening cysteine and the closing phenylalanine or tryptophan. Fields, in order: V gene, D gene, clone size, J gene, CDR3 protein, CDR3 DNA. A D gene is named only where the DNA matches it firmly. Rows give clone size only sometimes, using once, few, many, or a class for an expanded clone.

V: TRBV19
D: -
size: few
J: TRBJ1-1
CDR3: CASSIGPLASTEAFF
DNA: TGTGCCAGTAGTATAGGGCCCTTAGCCAGTACTGAAGCTTTCTTT

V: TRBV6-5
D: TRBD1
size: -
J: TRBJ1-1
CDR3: CASHARGLNTEAFF
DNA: TGTGCCAGCCATGCTAGGGGGCTCAACACTGAAGCTTTCTTT

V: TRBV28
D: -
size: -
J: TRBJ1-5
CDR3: CASSLYTLRSPKQPQHF
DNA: TGTGCCAGCAGTTTATATACTCTCAGGTCCCCAAAGCAGCCCCAGCATTTT

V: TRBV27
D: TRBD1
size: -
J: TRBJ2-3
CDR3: CASSLSQGATVDTQYF
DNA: TGTGCCAGCAGTTTATCACAGGGGGCTACGGTAGATACGCAGTATTTT

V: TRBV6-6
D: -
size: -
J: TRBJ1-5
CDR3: CASSYDGNQPQHF
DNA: TGTGCCAGCAGTTACGATGGTAATCAGCCCCAGCATTTT

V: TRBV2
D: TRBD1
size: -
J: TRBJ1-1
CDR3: CASRAGGRAFF
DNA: TGTGCCAGCAGGGCAGGGGGCAGAGCTTTCTTT

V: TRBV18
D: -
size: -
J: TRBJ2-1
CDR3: CASSVTRKLEGEQFF
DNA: TGTGCCAGCTCGGTGACTAGAAAACTAGAGGGTGAGCAGTTCTTC

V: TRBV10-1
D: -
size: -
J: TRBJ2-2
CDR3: CASSVHDLSNTGELFF
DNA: TGCGCCAGCAGCGTCCACGATTTATCGAACACCGGGGAGCTGTTTTTT

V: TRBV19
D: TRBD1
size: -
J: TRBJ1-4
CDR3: CASSIRDRGNEKLFF
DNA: TGTGCCAGTAGTATCAGGGACAGGGGCAATGAAAAACTGTTTTTT

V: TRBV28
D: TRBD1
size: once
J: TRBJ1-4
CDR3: CASSLPDRVGEKLFF
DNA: TGTGCCAGCAGTTTACCCGACAGGGTTGGTGAAAAACTGTTTTTT